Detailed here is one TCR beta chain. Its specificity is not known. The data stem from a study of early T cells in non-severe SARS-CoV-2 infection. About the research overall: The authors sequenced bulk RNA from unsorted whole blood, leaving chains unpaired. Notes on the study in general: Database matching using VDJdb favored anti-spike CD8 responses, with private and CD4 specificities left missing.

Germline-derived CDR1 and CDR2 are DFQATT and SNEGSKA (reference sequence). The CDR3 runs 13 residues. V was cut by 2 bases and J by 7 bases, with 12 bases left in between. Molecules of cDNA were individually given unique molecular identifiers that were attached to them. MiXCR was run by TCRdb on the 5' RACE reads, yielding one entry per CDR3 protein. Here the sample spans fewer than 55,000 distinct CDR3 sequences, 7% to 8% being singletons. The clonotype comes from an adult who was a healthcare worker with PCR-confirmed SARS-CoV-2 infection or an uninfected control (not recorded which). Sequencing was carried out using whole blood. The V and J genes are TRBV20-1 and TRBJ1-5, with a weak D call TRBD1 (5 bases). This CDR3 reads CSARRGGNQPQHF. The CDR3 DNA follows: TGCAGTGCTAGACGTGGGGGAAACCAGCCCCAGCATTTT.